The clone carrying this TCR beta chain has just one count. Measured with immunoSEQ multiplex PCR; TCRdb has only the in-frame clones, and not every one. The table has roughly 220,000 clones, roughly 80% seen once; the top ten hold around 5.8%. This entry comes from a study of blood T cell repertoires in COVID-19. As for the study in general: Acute-phase and convalescent COVID-19 samples originated in the United States, Italy and Spain.

V shed 4 bases and J 4 bases; nucleotides not matched to a gene: 7. Germline CDR1 is LNHDA and CDR2 is SQIVND (reference sequence). The CDR3 length is 15 residues. This clonotype was obtained from a woman aged 70-85 years with acute or convalescent COVID-19. The chain recombines TRBV19 with TRBJ2-1; 7 nucleotides match TRBD1. Specimen: peripheral blood. The CDR3 sequence: CASSTFSTGYNEQFF. CDR3 bases: TGTGCCAGTAGTACCTTTTCGACAGGGTACAATGAGCAGTTCTTC.